The T cell receptor beta chain described here comes from a study of blood T cell repertoires in COVID-19. Study in general: The origin of the acute and convalescent COVID-19 samples was the United States, Italy and Spain.

Only in-frame clones appear in the TCRdb table, and some are missing; sequencing was by immunoSEQ multiplex PCR. The table has 300,000 to 450,000 clones, approximately 87% seen once. V was pared by 0 bases and J by 4 bases, with 8 bases of the junction left unmatched. The CDR3 has 16 residues. Looked up from germline, CDR1 is MGHRA and CDR2 is YSYEKL. The chain couples TRBV4-1 to TRBJ1-1; 7 positions match TRBD1. Sequenced sample: peripheral blood. This TCR derives from a woman aged 55-70 years with COVID-19, enrolled during active disease. The DNA for the CDR3 is TGCGCCAGCAGCCAAGACCCGACAGGGATCGGCACTGAAGCTTTCTTT. This gives the protein CASSQDPTGIGTEAFF.